Shown below are 11 T cell receptor beta chains from a single sample sequenced in a study of OX40 agonist ivuxolimab in advanced cancers. Generated by immunoSEQ multiplex PCR, the TCRdb table keeps only in-frame clones and is missing some. This table holds about 63,000 clones, approximately 90% found once. The sequencing used CD4+ or CD8+ T cells sorted from blood, collected in a trial of the OX40 agonist ivuxolimab. Receptors were obtained from an adult with an advanced solid tumor such as melanoma, head and neck, liver or kidney cancer.

This sequence joins TRBV5-6 and TRBJ1-2; 8 positions match TRBD1. Germline V gene sequence: CDR1 SGHDT, CDR2 YYEEEE. The length of the CDR3 is 15 residues. Losses at the gene ends were 2 bases for V and 4 bases for J; bases not matched to a gene: 7. The CDR3 sequence: CASSFRDRFGYGYTF. In DNA, the CDR3 is TGTGCCAGCAGCTTTCGGGACAGGTTCGGCTATGGCTACACCTTC. Together with reference TRBV5-6 and TRBJ1-2, the CDR3 gives the full variable domain: DAGVTQSPTHLIKTRGQQVTLRCSPKSGHDTVSWYQQALGQGPQFIFQYYEEEERQRGNFPDRFSGHQFPNYSSELNVNALLLGDSALYLCASSFRDRFGYGYTFGSGTRLTVV.

CDR3 DNA: TGTGCCAGTAGGGTGAGGGACAGGGGTAACACTGAAGCTTTCTTT. It yields the protein CASRVRDRGNTEAFF. The genes are TRBV19 and TRBJ1-1; TRBD1 matches at 10 bases. This CDR3 comprises 15 residues. V was clipped by 6 bases and J by 2 bases; unmatched bases: 6. The germline gives CDR1 LNHDA, CDR2 SQIVND (reference sequence).

The CDR3: CASSEVPLAKNIQYF. The CDR3 DNA reads TGTGCCAGCAGTGAAGTACCCTTAGCCAAAAACATTCAGTACTTC. The rearrangement links TRBV6-1 to TRBJ2-4; D is uncertain. This CDR3 is built from 15 residues. V lost 1 base to trimming and J lost 0 bases, with 7 bases between them. Germline loops: CDR1 MNHNS, CDR2 SASEGT.

Remarks on this clone: The sample contains more than one DNA sequence encoding this CDR3. The J gene is TRBJ2-7, the V gene TRBV18, with 9 bases that match TRBD1. CDR1 is KGHSH, CDR2 LQKENI, per germline. V was pared by 3 bases and J by 1 base, with 1 base of the junction left unmatched. This CDR3 is 14 amino acids long. The CDR3 region is CASSPGQGSYEQYF. The CDR3, as DNA: TGTGCCAGCTCACCGGGACAGGGATCCTACGAGCAGTACTTC.

This chain uses TRBV19 with TRBJ1-2; no definite D call. Germline V lookup: CDR1 LNHDA, CDR2 SQIVND (reference sequence). V was cut by 3 bases and J by 7 bases, with 18 bases left in between. This CDR3 has 15 amino acids. CDR3 loop: CASSILGDDLGGYTF. The DNA of the CDR3 is TGTGCCAGTAGTATTCTGGGAGATGATTTGGGTGGCTACACCTTC.

A single count supports this clone. The CDR3 region has the DNA TGTGCCAGCAGCCCGGGGAATTTCGGGGACTATAGCGATACGCAGTATTTT. The encoded protein is CASSPGNFGDYSDTQYF. J is TRBJ2-3 and V is TRBV7-9; 7 bases line up with TRBD2. With 5 bases clipped from V and 6 bases from J, the junction kept 17 bases outside the gene matches. Germline CDR1 is SEHNR and CDR2 is FQNEAQ (reference sequence). The CDR3 runs 17 residues.

This chain connects TRBV5-1 to TRBJ2-3; 10 positions agree with TRBD1. The CDR3 runs to 16 residues. The V gene's germline CDR1 is SGHRS and CDR2 YFSETQ. Losses at the gene ends were 3 bases for V and 5 bases for J; bases not matched to a gene: 9. CDR3 coding DNA: TGCGCCAGCAGCTATCATGGGACAGGGGTAATAGATACGCAGTATTTT. Its translation is CASSYHGTGVIDTQYF.

The chain joins TRBV9 to TRBJ1-1, with D hard to call. The CDR3 consists of 13 residues. The V end was cut by 0 bases, the J end by 8 bases, with 11 bases between. Germline CDR1 SGDLS, CDR2 YYNGEE. The chain's CDR3 is CASSVDPNLEAFF. The CDR3, as DNA: TGTGCCAGCAGCGTAGACCCCAATCTAGAAGCTTTCTTT. Combining the CDR3 with reference TRBV9 and TRBJ1-1 gives the whole variable domain DSGVTQTPKHLITATGQRVTLRCSPRSGDLSVYWYQQSLDQGLQFLIQYYNGEERAKGNILERFSAQQFPDLHSELNLSSLELGDSALYFCASSVDPNLEAFFGQGTRLTVV.

The chain is built from TRBV5-4 and TRBJ2-1; TRBD1 matches at 10 bases. Germline loops: CDR1 SGHNT, CDR2 YYREEE (reference sequence). The V segment lost 3 bases and the J segment 3 bases; nucleotides outside the gene matches: 9. The CDR3 consists of 17 residues. CDR3 coding DNA: TGTGCCAGCAGCTGGGGCCCGACAGGGGGCGGCTACAATGAGCAGTTCTTC. Protein sequence: CASSWGPTGGGYNEQFF. Full variable domain (missing parts from reference TRBV5-4 and TRBJ2-1): ETGVTQSPTHLIKTRGQQVTLRCSSQSGHNTVSWYQQALGQGPQFIFQYYREEENGRGNFPPRFSGLQFPNYSSELNVNALELDDSALYLCASSWGPTGGGYNEQFFGPGTRLTVL.

V is TRBV19 and J is TRBJ2-1; possibly TRBD2 for D (6 bases). Trimming pared 5 bases from V and 14 bases from J, leaving 19 bases between. Per the germline V gene, CDR1 is LNHDA and CDR2 is SQIVND (reference sequence). This CDR3 spans 13 amino acids. The CDR3 nucleotides read TGTGCCAGTAGTGCCCCCTATAGCGGAGGGAAGTTCTTC. Translation gives CASSAPYSGGKFF.

The chain joins TRBV11-2 to TRBJ2-2; TRBD1 matches 7 bases. V lost 4 bases to trimming and J lost 1 base; unmatched junction nucleotides: 6. The CDR3 extends over 16 amino acids. CDR1 and CDR2 (germline): SGHAT, FQNNGV. The CDR3 sequence is CASSSPTGLNTGELFF. The CDR3 bases are TGTGCCAGCAGCTCCCCGACAGGGCTGAACACCGGGGAGCTGTTTTTT.